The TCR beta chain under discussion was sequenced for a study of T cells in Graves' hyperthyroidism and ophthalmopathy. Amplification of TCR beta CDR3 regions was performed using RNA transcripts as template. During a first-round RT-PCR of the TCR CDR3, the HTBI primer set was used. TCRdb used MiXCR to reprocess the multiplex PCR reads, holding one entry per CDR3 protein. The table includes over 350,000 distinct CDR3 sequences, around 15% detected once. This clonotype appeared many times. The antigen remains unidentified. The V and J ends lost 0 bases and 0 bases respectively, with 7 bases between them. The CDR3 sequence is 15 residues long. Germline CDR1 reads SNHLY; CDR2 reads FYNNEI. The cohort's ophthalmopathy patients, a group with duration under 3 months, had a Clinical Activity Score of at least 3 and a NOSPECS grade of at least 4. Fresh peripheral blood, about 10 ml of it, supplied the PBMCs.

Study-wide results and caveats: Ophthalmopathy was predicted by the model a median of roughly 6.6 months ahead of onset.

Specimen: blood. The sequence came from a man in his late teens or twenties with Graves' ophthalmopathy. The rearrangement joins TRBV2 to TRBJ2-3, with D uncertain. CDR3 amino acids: CASSEALGSTDTQYF. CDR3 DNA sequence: TGTGCCAGCAGTGAAGCGCTGGGGAGCACAGATACGCAGTATTTT.